One T cell receptor (beta chain) is described in this entry. One entry per CDR3 protein, called by TCRdb with MiXCR from the 5' RACE reads. The repertoire consists of about 520,000 distinct CDR3 sequences, with approximately 22% occurring once and the leading ten covering 0.8% to 1%. The data derive from a study of identical twins. Germline V gene data show CDR1 as DFQATT and CDR2 as SNEGSKA (reference sequence). After removal of 2 bases from V and 5 bases from J, the junction contained 2 bases not matched to a gene. CDR3 length: 14 residues. These same records also appear under a second study, on T cells expressing NK-cell markers.

V is TRBV20-1 and J is TRBJ2-1; the match to TRBD2 covers 11 bases. The origin of this receptor is a young woman in good health. The material sequenced was CD4+ T cells sorted from blood. This CDR3 is CSARTSGGHNEQFF. The CDR3 nucleotides read TGCAGTGCTAGAACTAGCGGGGGCCACAATGAGCAGTTCTTC.